This TCR beta chain was obtained from a study of blood T cells in healthy people across ages. On this clonotype itself: As yet, its antigen is unknown.

PCR was performed a second time for roughly 7 to 12 cycles using a sample-barcoded 5' primer and a J-beta primer mix. Each TCR beta cDNA got a 12-nucleotide random molecular identifier. TCRdb re-called the 5' RACE reads through MiXCR, storing one row per CDR3 protein. Of about 800,000 distinct CDR3 sequences in the sample, 35% to 60% are singletons; the top ten hold around a sixth. Individuals who donated were healthy Caucasians from Russia aged 6 to 90. Every sample yielded at least 6 million isolated PBMCs. Findings and caveats of the study: Per-million-T-cell TCR beta diversity fell roughly linearly with age.

The ends were cut back, 4 bases at V and 7 bases at J, with 21 bases in the middle. Looked up from germline, CDR1 is SGHRS and CDR2 is YFSETQ. This CDR3 has 15 residues. V usage is TRBV5-1 and J usage is TRBJ2-7; tentatively, D is TRBD1 or TRBD2 (6 bases each). This receptor was taken from a man older than 75 in good health. Sequencing was done on a sample of blood. Written as DNA, the CDR3 is TGCGCCAGCAGCGCTCCCCGACCGGGGGCGAATGAGCAGTACTTC. Its translation is CASSAPRPGANEQYF.